This TCR beta chain is from a study of tumor-infiltrating lymphocytes in localized non-small cell lung cancer. On the study more broadly: Tumor tissue and non-adjacent uninvolved lung came from each patient.

Study-level results: Each assay used a separate piece of the same tissue. Compared with uninvolved lung, tumors showed higher T cell infiltration by TCRbeta sequencing.

The CDR3 extends over 13 amino acids. The germline V gene encodes CDR1 MDHEN and CDR2 SYDVKM. Unmatched junction bases numbered 4, after V lost 6 bases and J lost 4 bases. Worth noting for this clone: As yet, its antigen is unknown.

TCRdb's table, derived via immunoSEQ multiplex PCR, lists solely in-frame clones and lacks some. The sample records fewer than 25,000 clones, 80% being singletons. This sequence joins TRBV28 and TRBJ1-1; TRBD1 matches at 8 bases. This sequence originates from a human donor with non-small cell lung cancer. The sample was lung tumor tissue. CDR3 region: CASRTGVGTEAFF. The DNA for the CDR3 is TGTGCCAGCAGGACAGGGGTGGGCACTGAAGCTTTCTTT. Full variable domain (missing parts from reference TRBV28 and TRBJ1-1): DVKVTQSSRYLVKRTGEKVFLECVQDMDHENMFWYRQDPGLGLRLIYFSYDVKMKEKGDIPEGYSVSREKKERFSLILESASTNQTSMYLCASRTGVGTEAFFGQGTRLTVV.